This entry concerns a single T cell receptor beta chain. The data were obtained in a study of blood T cell repertoires in COVID-19. At the level of the study: COVID-19 samples from acute and convalescent phases originated in the United States, Italy and Spain.

Per the authors' pipeline: Reference gene primer amplification yielded estimated nucleated cell counts. This table comes from immunoSEQ multiplex PCR, and its TCRdb copy is limited to in-frame clones, with some not included. V and J calls plus clone size are reproduced from that table; the DNA served to infer D and trimming. This sample yields 100,000 to 150,000 clones, of which 85% to 90% are seen a single time; roughly 27% belongs to the top ten. Trimming shortened V by 5 bases and J by 1 base, and 8 bases separated the two germline ends. Looked up from germline, CDR1 is SGHNT and CDR2 is YENEEA. The CDR3 totals 13 residues.

Sequenced material: peripheral blood. The TCR was taken from an elderly woman with acute or convalescent COVID-19. The genes are TRBV11-3 and TRBJ1-1; no clear D. CDR3 nucleotide sequence: TGTGCCAGCAGCGGACTAGGGAACACTGAAGCTTTCTTT. Protein sequence: CASSGLGNTEAFF.